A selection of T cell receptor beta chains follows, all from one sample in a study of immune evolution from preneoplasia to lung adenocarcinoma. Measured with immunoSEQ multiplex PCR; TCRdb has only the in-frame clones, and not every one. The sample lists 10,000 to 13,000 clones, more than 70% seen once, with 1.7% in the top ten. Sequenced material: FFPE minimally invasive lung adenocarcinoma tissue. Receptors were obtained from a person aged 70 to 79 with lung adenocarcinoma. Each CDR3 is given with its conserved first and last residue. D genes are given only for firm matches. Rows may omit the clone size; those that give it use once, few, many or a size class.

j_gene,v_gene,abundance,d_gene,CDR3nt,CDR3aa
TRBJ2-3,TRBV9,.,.,TGTGCCAGCAGCGCAGGAACGGGACTCAGCACAGATACGCAGTATTTT,CASSAGTGLSTDTQYF
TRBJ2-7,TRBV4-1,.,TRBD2,TGCGCCAGCAGCCCAGGACTAGCGGGGATTACCTACGAGCAGTACTTC,CASSPGLAGITYEQYF
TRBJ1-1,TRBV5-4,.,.,TGTGCCAGCAGCTTGGTCGGACGGGTAACGGCTGAAGCTTTCTTT,CASSLVGRVTAEAFF
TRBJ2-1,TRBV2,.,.,TGTGCCAGCAGTGAAGCAGGGGGGTTATGGAATGAGCAGTTCTTC,CASSEAGGLWNEQFF
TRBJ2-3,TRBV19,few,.,TGTGCCAGTAGTATCGGGACTTTCCGCACAGATACGCAGTATTTT,CASSIGTFRTDTQYF
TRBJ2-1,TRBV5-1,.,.,TGCGCCAGCAGCTACCGACTTCGGAGCTCCTACAATGAGCAGTTCTTC,CASSYRLRSSYNEQFF
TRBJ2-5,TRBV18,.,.,TGTGCCAGCTCACCAATGGAGGGGATGACCCAGTACTTC,CASSPMEGMTQYF
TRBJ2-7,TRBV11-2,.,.,TGTGCCAGCAGCTCCCTGATAGCGGTAACCTACGAGCAGTACTTC,CASSSLIAVTYEQYF
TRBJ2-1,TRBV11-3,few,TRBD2,TGTGCCAGCAGCTTAAGACTAGCAGGGTACGATGAGCAGTTCTTC,CASSLRLAGYDEQFF
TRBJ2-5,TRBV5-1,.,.,TGCGCCAGCAGCTTGGGACTAGATAGGGAGACCCAGTACTTC,CASSLGLDRETQYF
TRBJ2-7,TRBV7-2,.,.,TGTGCCAGCACGCGAAATGCGGGTCTTGGAGAGCAGTACTTC,CASTRNAGLGEQYF
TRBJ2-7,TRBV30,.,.,TGTGCCTGGAGTGAAGAAGGCGGCGAGCAGTACTTC,CAWSEEGGEQYF
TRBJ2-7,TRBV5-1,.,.,TGCGCCAGCAGCTTGAGAACAGCGGAAGGCGAGCAGTACTTC,CASSLRTAEGEQYF
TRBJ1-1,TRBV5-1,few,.,TGCGCCAGCAGTTGGGGCGCTGGGAACACTGAAGCTTTCTTT,CASSWGAGNTEAFF
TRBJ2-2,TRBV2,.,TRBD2,TGTGCCAGCAGTGAGTCTAGCGGGAGGGCCTCCGGGGAGCTGTTTTTT,CASSESSGRASGELFF
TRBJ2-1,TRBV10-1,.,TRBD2,TGCGCCAGCAGTTCTAGCGGGGGGCTCAATGAGCAGTTCTTC,CASSSSGGLNEQFF
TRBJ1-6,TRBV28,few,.,TGTGCCAGCAGTTTGGGACTGTCACCCCTCCACTTT,CASSLGLSPLHF
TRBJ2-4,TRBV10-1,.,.,TGCGCCACAACTTATACAGACAGAAACATTCAGTACTTC,CATTYTDRNIQYF
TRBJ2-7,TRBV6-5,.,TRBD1,TGTGCCAGCACACCGGGACAGGGGGTCCGAGAGCAGTACTTC,CASTPGQGVREQYF
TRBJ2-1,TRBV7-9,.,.,TGTGCCAGCAGCTTAGAACAGATCTACAATGAGCAGTTCTTC,CASSLEQIYNEQFF
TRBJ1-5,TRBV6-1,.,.,TGTGCCAGCAGTGACGGAGTGAATAGCAATCAGCCCCAGCATTTT,CASSDGVNSNQPQHF
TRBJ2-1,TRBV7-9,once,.,TGTGCCAGCAGCCCGCCAGACGGGCCGTACAATGAGCAGTTCTTC,CASSPPDGPYNEQFF
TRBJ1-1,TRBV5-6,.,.,TGTGCCAGCAGCTTGGTAGGGGGGGTGAACACTGAAGCTTTCTTT,CASSLVGGVNTEAFF
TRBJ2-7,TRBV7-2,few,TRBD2,TGTGCCAGCAGCTTTAGAGTTCGTGGTCTAGCGGGAATCGAGCAGTACTTC,CASSFRVRGLAGIEQYF
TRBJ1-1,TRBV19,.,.,TGTGCCAGTAGTATAGGGGGAAGGACCCCTGAAGCTTTCTTT,CASSIGGRTPEAFF
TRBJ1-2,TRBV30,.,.,TGTGCCTGGAGTCCCGCTTACCTCAGGGGCTACACCTTC,CAWSPAYLRGYTF
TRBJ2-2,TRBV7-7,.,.,TGTGCTAGCAGCTTCGATCTCGACGGGGAGCTGTTTTTT,CASSFDLDGELFF
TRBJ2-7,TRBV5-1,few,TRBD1,TGCGCCAGCAGGACAGGGATTGACTACGAGCAGTACTTC,CASRTGIDYEQYF
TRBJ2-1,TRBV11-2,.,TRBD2,TGTGCCAGCAGCCTGGGACTAGCCATCTACAATGAGCAGTTCTTC,CASSLGLAIYNEQFF
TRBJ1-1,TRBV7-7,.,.,TGTGCCAGCAGCTTATTTGGAAGCCTGAACACTGAAGCTTTCTTT,CASSLFGSLNTEAFF
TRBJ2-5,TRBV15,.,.,TGTGCCACCAGCAGAGAACCGGGCAGAACATATCAAGAGACCCAGTACTTC,CATSREPGRTYQETQYF
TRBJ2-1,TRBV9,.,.,TGTGCCAGCAGCGTACATTCAGTTTCCTACAATGAGCAGTTCTTC,CASSVHSVSYNEQFF
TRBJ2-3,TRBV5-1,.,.,TGCGCCAGCAGCTTGGAGGTGGGGGGGCGCCCAGATACGCAGTATTTT,CASSLEVGGRPDTQYF
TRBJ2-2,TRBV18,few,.,TGTGCCAGCTCACCAGCGCAAGGCGGTAACACCGGGGAGCTGTTTTTT,CASSPAQGGNTGELFF
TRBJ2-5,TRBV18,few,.,TGTGCCAGCTCACCAGCGGGGTCAGAGACCCAGTACTTC,CASSPAGSETQYF
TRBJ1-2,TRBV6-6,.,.,TGTGCCAGCAGTTCCTGGGGGCAGGGCTTTTTTGGCTACACCTTC,CASSSWGQGFFGYTF
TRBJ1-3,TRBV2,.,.,TGTGCCAGCAGTGAGTCTGGAAACACCATATATTTT,CASSESGNTIYF